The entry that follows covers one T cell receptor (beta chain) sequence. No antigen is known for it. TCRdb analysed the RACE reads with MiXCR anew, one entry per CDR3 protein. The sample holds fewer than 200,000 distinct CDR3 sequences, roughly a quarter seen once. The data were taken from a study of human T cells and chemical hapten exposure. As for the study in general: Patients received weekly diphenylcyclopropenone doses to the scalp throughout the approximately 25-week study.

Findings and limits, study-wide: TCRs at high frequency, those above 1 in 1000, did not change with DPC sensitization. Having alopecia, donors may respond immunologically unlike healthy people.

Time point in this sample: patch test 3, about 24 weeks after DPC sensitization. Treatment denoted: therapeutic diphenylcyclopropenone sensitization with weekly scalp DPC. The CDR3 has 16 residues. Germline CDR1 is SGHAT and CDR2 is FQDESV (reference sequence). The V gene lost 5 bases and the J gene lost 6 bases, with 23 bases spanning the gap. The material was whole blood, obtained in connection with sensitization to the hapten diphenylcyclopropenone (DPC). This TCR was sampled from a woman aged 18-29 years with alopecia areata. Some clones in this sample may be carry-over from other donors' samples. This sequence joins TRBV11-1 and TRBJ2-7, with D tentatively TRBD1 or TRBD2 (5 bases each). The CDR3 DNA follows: TGTGCCAGCAGCCTCTTAAGAGGGGTGTTCTCTCGCGAGCAGTACTTC. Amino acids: CASSLLRGVFSREQYF.